A selection of T cell receptor beta chains follows, all from one sample in a study of shared clonotypes between healthy human individuals. Some clones are missing from TCRdb's copy, which holds only in-frame ones; the method was immunoSEQ multiplex PCR. Of 2 million or so clones in the sample, about 95% were seen once. Sequencing was carried out using naive CD8+ T cells sorted from blood. The receptor source for this set is a young man in good health. Both conserved end residues are part of each CDR3.

CARRVLSNQPQHF | TRBV5-1
CASSRLAGVGFF | TRBV7-9
CASSTPGLAYEQYF | TRBV7-9
CASSSAPDNEWSEQYF | TRBV27
CASSVDGSAYGYTF | TRBV9
CASSGEPNEQFF | TRBV9
CARSPRTRQGRDQPQHF | TRBV7-5
CASSKPSSYEQYF | TRBV6-1
CASSPHAGGADTEAFF | TRBV4-3
CASSSRSGAGTDTQYF | TRBV9
CASSLGWADSNQPQHF | TRBV5-4
CATPGTGNSPLHF | TRBV2
CASSRVGTDTQYF | TRBV7-9
CASSTGGATDTQYF | TRBV13
CASSESGVAGPTDTQYF | TRBV10-2
CASSSIGNTEAFF | TRBV5-6
CASSLEFLTAMNTEAFF | TRBV5-1
CASSPQGSSSYEQYF | TRBV6-5
CASSQAGFGNEQFF | TRBV4-3
CASSFSVGTVGTGFLYEQYF | TRBV28
CASTLMGTGGALNEQFF | TRBV28
CASSGPGHPYEQYF | TRBV7-9
CASGLGSYNEQFF | TRBV6-1